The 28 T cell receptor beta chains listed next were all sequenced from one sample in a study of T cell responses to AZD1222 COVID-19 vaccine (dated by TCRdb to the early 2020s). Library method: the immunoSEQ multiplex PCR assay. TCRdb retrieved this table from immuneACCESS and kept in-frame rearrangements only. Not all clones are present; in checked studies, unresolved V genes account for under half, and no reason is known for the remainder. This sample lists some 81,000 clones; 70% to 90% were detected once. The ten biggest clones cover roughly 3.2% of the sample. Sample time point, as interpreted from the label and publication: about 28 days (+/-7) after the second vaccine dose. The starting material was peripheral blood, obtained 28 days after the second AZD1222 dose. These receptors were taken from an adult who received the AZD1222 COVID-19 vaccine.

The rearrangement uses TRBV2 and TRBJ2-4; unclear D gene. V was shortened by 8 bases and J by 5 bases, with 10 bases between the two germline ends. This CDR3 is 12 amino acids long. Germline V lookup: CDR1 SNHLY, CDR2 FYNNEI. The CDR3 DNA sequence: TGTGCCAGCGCGAGAGTCCAAAACATTCAGTACTTC. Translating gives CASARVQNIQYF.

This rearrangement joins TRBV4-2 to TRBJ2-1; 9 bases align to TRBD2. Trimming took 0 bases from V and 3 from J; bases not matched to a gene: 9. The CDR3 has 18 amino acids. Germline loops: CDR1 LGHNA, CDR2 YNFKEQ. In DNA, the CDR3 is TGTGCCAGCAGCCAAGATATCACTAGCGGGCCGATCTACAATGAGCAGTTCTTC. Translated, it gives CASSQDITSGPIYNEQFF.

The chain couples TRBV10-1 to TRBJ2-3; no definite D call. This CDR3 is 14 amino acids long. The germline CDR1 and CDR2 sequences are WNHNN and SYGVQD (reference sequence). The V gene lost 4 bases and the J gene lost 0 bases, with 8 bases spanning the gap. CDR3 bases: TGCGCCAGCAGTGTGGTCGGTAGCACAGATACGCAGTATTTT. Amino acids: CASSVVGSTDTQYF.

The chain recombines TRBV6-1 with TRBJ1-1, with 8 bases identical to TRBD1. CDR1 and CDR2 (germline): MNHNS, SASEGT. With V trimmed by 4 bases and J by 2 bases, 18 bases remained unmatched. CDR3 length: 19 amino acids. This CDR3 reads CASSATGTTGGSGNTEAFF. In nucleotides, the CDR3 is TGTGCCAGCAGTGCAACCGGGACCACAGGGGGATCGGGTAACACTGAAGCTTTCTTT.

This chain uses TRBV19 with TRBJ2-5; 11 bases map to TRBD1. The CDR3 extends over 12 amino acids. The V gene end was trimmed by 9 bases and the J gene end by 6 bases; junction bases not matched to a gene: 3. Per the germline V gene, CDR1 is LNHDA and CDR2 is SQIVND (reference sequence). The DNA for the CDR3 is TGTGCCAGCAAGGACAGGGGGCAGACCCAGTACTTC. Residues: CASKDRGQTQYF.

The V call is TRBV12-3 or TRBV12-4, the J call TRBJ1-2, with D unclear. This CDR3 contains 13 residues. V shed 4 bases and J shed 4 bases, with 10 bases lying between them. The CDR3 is CASSYGQSYGYTF. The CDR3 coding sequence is TGTGCCAGCAGTTATGGCCAATCCTATGGCTACACCTTC.

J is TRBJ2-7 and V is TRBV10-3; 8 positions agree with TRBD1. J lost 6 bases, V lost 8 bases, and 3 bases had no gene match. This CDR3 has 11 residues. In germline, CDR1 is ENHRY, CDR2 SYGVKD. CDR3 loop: CAIGDRREQYF. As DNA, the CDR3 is TGTGCCATCGGGGACAGGCGCGAGCAGTACTTC.

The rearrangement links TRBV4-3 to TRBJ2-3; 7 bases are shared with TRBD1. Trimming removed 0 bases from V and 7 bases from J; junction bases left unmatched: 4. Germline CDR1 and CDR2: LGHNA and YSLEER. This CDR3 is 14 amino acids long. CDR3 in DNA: TGCGCCAGCAGCCAAGAAGACAGGGCCCATACGCAGTATTTT. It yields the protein CASSQEDRAHTQYF.

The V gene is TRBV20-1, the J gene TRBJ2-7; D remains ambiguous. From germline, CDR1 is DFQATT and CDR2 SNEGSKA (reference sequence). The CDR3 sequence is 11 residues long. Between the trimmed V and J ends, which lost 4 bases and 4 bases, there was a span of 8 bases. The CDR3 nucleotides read TGCAGTGCTACGGGCGGATACGAGCAGTACTTC. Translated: CSATGGYEQYF.

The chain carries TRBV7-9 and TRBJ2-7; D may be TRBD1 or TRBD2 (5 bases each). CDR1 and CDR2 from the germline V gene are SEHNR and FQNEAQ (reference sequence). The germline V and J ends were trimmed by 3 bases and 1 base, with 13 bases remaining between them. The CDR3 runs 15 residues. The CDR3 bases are TGTGCCAGCAGCTTCCGGGACGGTGCTTCCTACGAGCAGTACTTC. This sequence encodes CASSFRDGASYEQYF.

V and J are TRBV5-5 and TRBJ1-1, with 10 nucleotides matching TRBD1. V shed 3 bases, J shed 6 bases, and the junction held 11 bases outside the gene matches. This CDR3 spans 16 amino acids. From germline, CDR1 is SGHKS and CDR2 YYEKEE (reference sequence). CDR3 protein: CASSWDPPGTGAEAFF. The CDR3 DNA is TGTGCCAGCAGCTGGGACCCTCCCGGGACAGGGGCTGAAGCTTTCTTT.

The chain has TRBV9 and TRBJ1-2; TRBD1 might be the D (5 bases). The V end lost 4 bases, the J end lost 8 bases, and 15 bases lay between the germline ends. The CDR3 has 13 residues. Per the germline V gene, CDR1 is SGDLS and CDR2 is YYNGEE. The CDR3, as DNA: TGTGCCAGCAGCCCCACAGGCATCCCAGGCTACACCTTC. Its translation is CASSPTGIPGYTF.

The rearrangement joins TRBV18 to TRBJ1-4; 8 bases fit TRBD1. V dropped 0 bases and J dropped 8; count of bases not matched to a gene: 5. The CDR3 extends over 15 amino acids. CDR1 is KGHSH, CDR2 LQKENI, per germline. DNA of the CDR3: TGTGCCAGCTCACCACCCTCGACAGGGGAGGAAAAACTGTTTTTT. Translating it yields CASSPPSTGEEKLFF.

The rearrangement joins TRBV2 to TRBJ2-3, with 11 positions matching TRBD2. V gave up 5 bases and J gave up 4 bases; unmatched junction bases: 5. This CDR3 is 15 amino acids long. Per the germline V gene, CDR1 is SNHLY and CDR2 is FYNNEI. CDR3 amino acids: CASSTRLAGSDTQYF. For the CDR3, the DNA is TGTGCCAGCAGTACAAGACTAGCGGGGTCAGATACGCAGTATTTT.

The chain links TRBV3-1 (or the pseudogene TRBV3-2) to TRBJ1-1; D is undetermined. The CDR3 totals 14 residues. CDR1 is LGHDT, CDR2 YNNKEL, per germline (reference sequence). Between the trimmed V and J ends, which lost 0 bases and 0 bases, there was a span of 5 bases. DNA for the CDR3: TGTGCCAGCAGCCAAGAGGGGATGAACACTGAAGCTTTCTTT. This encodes CASSQEGMNTEAFF.

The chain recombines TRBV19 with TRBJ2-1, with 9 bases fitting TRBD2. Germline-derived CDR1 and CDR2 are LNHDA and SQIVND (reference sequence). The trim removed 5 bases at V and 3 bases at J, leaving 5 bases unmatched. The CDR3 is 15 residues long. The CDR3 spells CASSPASGVYNEQFF. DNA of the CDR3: TGTGCCAGTAGTCCTGCTAGCGGGGTCTACAATGAGCAGTTCTTC.

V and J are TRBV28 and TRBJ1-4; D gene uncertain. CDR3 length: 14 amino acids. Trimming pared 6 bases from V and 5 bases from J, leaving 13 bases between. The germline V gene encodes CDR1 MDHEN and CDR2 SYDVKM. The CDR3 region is CASRPAVRNEKLFF. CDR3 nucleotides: TGTGCCAGCAGACCAGCGGTCCGAAATGAAAAACTGTTTTTT.

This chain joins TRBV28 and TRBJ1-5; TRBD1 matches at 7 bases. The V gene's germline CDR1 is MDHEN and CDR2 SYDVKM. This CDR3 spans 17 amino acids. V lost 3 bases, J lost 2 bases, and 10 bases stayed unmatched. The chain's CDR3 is CASSFPLRQGGNQPQHF. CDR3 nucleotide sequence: TGTGCCAGCAGTTTCCCCTTACGACAGGGAGGCAATCAGCCCCAGCATTTT.

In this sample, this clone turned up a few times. CDR3 protein: CASSLGTGGIGDGYTF. CDR3 sequence (DNA): TGTGCCAGCAGCTTGGGTACAGGGGGCATAGGCGATGGCTACACCTTC. The J gene is TRBJ1-2, the V gene TRBV5-6, with 9 bases that match TRBD1. V dropped 0 bases and J dropped 6; count of bases not matched to a gene: 9. CDR3 size: 16 residues. Germline CDR1 SGHDT, CDR2 YYEEEE.

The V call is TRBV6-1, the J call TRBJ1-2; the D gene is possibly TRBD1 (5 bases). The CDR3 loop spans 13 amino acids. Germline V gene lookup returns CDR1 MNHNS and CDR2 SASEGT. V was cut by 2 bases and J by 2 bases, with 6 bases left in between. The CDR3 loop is CASSENRNYGYTF. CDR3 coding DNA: TGTGCCAGCAGTGAAAACAGGAACTATGGCTACACCTTC.

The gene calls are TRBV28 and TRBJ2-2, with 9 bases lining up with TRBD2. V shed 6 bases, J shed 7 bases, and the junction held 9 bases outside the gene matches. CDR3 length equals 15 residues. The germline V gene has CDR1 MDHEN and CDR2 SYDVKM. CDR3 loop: CASSSAGGLGGELFF. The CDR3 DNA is TGTGCCAGCAGCAGCGCGGGAGGGCTTGGCGGGGAGCTGTTTTTT.

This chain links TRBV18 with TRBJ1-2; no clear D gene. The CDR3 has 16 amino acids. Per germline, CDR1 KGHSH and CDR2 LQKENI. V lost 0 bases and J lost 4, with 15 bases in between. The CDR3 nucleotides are TGTGCCAGCTCACCACCCGCAAATCAGGCTTTCTATGGCTACACCTTC. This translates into CASSPPANQAFYGYTF. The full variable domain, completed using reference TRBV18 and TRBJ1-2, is NAGVMQNPRHLVRRRGQEARLRCSPMKGHSHVYWYRQLPEEGLKFMVYLQKENIIDESGMPKERFSAEFPKEGPSILRIQQVVRGDSAAYFCASSPPANQAFYGYTFGSGTRLTVV.

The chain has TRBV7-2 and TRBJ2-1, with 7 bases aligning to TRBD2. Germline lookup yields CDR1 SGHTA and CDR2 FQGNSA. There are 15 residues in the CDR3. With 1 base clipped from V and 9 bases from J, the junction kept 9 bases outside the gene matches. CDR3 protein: CASSLDPSRESEQFF. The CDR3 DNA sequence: TGTGCCAGCAGCTTAGACCCCTCGCGGGAGAGTGAGCAGTTCTTC.

CDR3 loop: CASSRDVDGNTIYF. In DNA form, the CDR3 reads TGTGCCAGCAGTAGGGACGTGGACGGAAACACCATATATTTT. The chain has TRBV6-6 and TRBJ1-3; a weak D match, TRBD1 (5 bases). The germline gives CDR1 MNHNY, CDR2 SVGAGI (reference sequence). This CDR3 contains 14 residues. Trimming removed 5 bases from V and 4 bases from J, with 12 bases in between.

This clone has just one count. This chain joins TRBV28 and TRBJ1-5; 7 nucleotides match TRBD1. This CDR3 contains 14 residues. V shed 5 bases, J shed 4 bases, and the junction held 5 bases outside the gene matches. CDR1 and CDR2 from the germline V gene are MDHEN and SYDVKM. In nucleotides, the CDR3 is TGTGCCAGCAGTCCCTGGGACAGAAATCAGCCCCAGCATTTT. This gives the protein CASSPWDRNQPQHF.

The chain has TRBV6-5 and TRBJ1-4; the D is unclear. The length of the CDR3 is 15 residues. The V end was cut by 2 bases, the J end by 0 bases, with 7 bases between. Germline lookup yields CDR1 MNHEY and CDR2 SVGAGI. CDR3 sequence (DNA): TGTGCCAGCAGTTACGAGGCTGCAACTAATGAAAAACTGTTTTTT. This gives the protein CASSYEAATNEKLFF.

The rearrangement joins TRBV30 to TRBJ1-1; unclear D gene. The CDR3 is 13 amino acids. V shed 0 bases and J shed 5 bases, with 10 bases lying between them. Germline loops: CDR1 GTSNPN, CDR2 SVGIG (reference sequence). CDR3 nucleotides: TGTGCCTGGAGTGTTGCGGTTGGGACTGAAGCTTTCTTT. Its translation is CAWSVAVGTEAFF.

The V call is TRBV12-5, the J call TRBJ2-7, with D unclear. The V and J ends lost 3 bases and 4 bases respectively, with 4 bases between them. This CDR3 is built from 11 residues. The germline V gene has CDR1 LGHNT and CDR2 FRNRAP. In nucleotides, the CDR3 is TGTGCTAGTGGTTTCGGGTACGAGCAGTACTTC. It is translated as CASGFGYEQYF.